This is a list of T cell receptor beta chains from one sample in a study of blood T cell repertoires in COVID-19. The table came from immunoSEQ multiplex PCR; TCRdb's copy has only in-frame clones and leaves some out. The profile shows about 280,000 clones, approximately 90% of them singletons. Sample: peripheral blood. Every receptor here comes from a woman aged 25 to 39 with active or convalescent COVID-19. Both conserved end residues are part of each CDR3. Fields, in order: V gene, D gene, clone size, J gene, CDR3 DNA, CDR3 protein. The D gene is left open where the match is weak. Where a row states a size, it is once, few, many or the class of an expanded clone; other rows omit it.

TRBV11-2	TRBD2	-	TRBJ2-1	TGTGCCAGCAGCTCCGGGGGGGCCTATCGGGAGCAGTTCTTC	CASSSGGAYREQFF
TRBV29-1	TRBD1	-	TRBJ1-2	TGCAGCGTTCTAGGGGGCGCGGATGGCTACACCTTC	CSVLGGADGYTF
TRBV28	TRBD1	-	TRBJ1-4	TGTGCCAGCAGTGGCCTGGGACAGGGAAATGAAAAACTGTTTTTT	CASSGLGQGNEKLFF
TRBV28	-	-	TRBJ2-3	TGTGCCAGCAGAACTCAGGGGTTCACAGATACGCAGTATTTT	CASRTQGFTDTQYF
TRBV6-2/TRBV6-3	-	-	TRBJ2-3	TGTGCCAGCAGTTATGGGCTAGCAAGCACAGATACGCAGTATTTT	CASSYGLASTDTQYF
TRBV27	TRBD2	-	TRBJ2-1	TGTGCCAGCAGTGACCCCCGGGGGCTAGCGGGGGAGGGGAGCTCCTACAATGAGCAGTTCTTC	CASSDPRGLAGEGSSYNEQFF
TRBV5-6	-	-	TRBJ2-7	TGTGCCAGCAGCTTGGACCCAGGGCCCGAGCAGTACTTC	CASSLDPGPEQYF
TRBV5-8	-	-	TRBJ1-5	TGTGCCAGCAGCCTGCGCATTAGCAATCAGCCCCAGCATTTT	CASSLRISNQPQHF
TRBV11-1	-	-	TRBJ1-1	TGTGCCAGCAGCTCGGGGTGGGCAGGGGCCACTGAAGCTTTCTTT	CASSSGWAGATEAFF
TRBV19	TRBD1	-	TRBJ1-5	TGTGCCAGTGGCAAAAGGACAGGGGCGGGCAATCAGCCCCAGCATTTT	CASGKRTGAGNQPQHF
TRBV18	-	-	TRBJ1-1	TGTGCCAGCTCACCATCGGGGGGTCGGTACAACACTGAAGCTTTCTTT	CASSPSGGRYNTEAFF
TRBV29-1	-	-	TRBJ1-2	TGCAGCGTGGACCGGGACGGGGGATCCTATGGCTACACCTTC	CSVDRDGGSYGYTF
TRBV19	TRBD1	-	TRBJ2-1	TGTGCCAGTAGTATAGTCTCCCTGGGACAGGGAGGAAGAAATGAGCAGTTCTTC	CASSIVSLGQGGRNEQFF
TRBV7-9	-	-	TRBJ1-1	TGTGCCAGCAGCCCTTATGGTCGGTTTATGAACACTGAAGCTTTCTTT	CASSPYGRFMNTEAFF
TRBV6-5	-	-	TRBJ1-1	TGTGCCAGCAGTTACTCCCCGGGGGAGGGTACTGAAGCTTTCTTT	CASSYSPGEGTEAFF
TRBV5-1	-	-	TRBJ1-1	TGCGCCAGCACCCAAGACAGCATGAACACTGAAGCTTTCTTT	CASTQDSMNTEAFF
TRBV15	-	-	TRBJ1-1	TGTGCCACCAGCTTTCAGGGAGGTGACACTGAAGCTTTCTTT	CATSFQGGDTEAFF
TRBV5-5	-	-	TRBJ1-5	TGTGCCAGCAGCTTGGGCGGTTTCGGCCTCATGGAGCCCCAGCATTTT	CASSLGGFGLMEPQHF
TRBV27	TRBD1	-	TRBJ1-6	TGTGCCAGCAGCCTCTTCGTGACAGGGAATTCACCCCTCCACTTT	CASSLFVTGNSPLHF
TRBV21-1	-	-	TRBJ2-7	TGTGCCAGCAGCTATCGGGACTCCTACGAGCAGTACTTC	CASSYRDSYEQYF
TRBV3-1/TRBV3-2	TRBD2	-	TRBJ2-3	TGTGCCAGCAGCCAGCCTAGCGGGGGTGCGACAGATACGCAGTATTTT	CASSQPSGGATDTQYF
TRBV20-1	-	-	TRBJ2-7	TGCAGTGCTAGTCCAGGGGGGTCCTCCTACGAGCAGTACTTC	CSASPGGSSYEQYF
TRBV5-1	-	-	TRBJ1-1	TGCGCCAGCTGCGTAGGAGATAAGATGAACACTGAAGCTTTCTTT	CASCVGDKMNTEAFF
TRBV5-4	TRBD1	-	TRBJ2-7	TGTGCCAGCAGCTCAAGACAGGGAATCAACGAGCAGTACTTC	CASSSRQGINEQYF
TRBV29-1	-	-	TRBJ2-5	TGCAGCGTTGAGGGGGCAGGGGGGGAGACCCAGTACTTC	CSVEGAGGETQYF
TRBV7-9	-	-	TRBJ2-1	TGTGCCAGCAGCCAGGGACTCCTGATTTACAATGAGCAGTTCTTC	CASSQGLLIYNEQFF
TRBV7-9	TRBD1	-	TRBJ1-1	TGTGCCAGCAGCCCGGGACAGGGGTTGGGAGCTTTCTTT	CASSPGQGLGAFF
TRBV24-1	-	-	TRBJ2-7	TGTGCCACCAGTCACCGGGACTCCCGATTCTCCTACGAGCAGTACTTC	CATSHRDSRFSYEQYF
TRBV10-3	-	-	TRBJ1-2	TGTGCCATCAGTGAGGATCAGAACTATGGCTACACCTTC	CAISEDQNYGYTF
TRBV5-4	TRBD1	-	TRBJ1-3	TGTGCCAGCAGCGGGAAGGACAGGGGTGAGAACACCATATATTTT	CASSGKDRGENTIYF
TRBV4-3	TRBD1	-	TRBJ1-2	TGCGCCAGCAGCCAAGAACAGGGGGTTAACTATGGCTACACCTTC	CASSQEQGVNYGYTF
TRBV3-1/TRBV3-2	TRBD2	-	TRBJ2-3	TGTGCCAGCAGCCTTCGACTAGCGGGGGGAAGCACAGATACGCAGTATTTT	CASSLRLAGGSTDTQYF
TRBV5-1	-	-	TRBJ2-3	TGCGCCAGCGGTGGGGGGGCCCGATCAGATACGCAGTATTTT	CASGGGARSDTQYF
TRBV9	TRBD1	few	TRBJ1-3	TGTGCCAGCAGCGTAGGGCAGGGGGGAACCACTGGAAACACCATATATTTT	CASSVGQGGTTGNTIYF
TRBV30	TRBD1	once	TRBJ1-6	TGTGCCTGGGAAACAGGGGTTTTCTCACCCCTCCACTTT	CAWETGVFSPLHF
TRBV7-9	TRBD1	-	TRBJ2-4	TGTGCCAGCAGCCCCGGGACAGGGGGTTTGGACATTCAGTACTTC	CASSPGTGGLDIQYF
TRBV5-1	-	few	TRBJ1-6	TGCGCCAGCAGCTTGGGACCACAGGGAAATAATTCACCCCTCCACTTT	CASSLGPQGNNSPLHF
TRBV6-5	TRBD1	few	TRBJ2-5	TGTGCCAGCAGTAAGGGACAGGGAAATACGGAGACCCAGTACTTC	CASSKGQGNTETQYF
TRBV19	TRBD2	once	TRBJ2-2	TGTGCCAGTAGTTCCCCCGGGACTAGCGATACCGGGGAGCTGTTTTTT	CASSSPGTSDTGELFF
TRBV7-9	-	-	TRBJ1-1	TGTGCCAGCAGCCCGGGGGGAACTGAAGCTTTCTTT	CASSPGGTEAFF
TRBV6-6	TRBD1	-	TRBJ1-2	TGTGCCAGCGCCCCACAGGGGTACTATGGCTACACCTTC	CASAPQGYYGYTF
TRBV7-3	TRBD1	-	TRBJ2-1	TGTGCCAGCAGCTTCCAGGGGGCAGTGTACAATGAGCAGTTCTTC	CASSFQGAVYNEQFF
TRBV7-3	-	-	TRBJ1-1	TGTGCCAGCAGCCTTTCTACAGGGAACACTGAAGCTTTCTTT	CASSLSTGNTEAFF
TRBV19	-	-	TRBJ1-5	TGTGCCAGTAGTGTACAGGGTACCGATCAGCCCCAGCATTTT	CASSVQGTDQPQHF
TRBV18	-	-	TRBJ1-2	TGTGCCAGCTCACCGGGAGGAGACAGCTATGGCTACACCTTC	CASSPGGDSYGYTF
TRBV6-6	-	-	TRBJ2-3	TGTGCCAGCACGGGCGGGCCTAGCACAGATACGCAGTATTTT	CASTGGPSTDTQYF